This paragraph covers one TCR beta chain sequence. Its binding antigen is unknown. Base qualities are not at hand, and no much larger clone is one base apart. The immunoSEQ Assay, which relies on bias-controlled multiplex PCR amplification of genomic DNA, was used to profile TCRbeta CDR3 regions. For the original study's pipeline: To quantify the absolute abundance of each unique TCRbeta CDR3 region, the sequences were collapsed and filtered. Differential abundance was assessed using a binomial (Fisher-equivalent) model and a beta-binomial model in which time-dependent variance fitted from healthy donors was added. Clones with fewer than 5 combined templates were excluded, and clones with Benjamini-Hochberg FDR below 0.01 were called differentially abundant. The form v = (b*log(k)+a)^2 was used to model beta-binomial variance as a function of total template count across the two samples. TCRdb took over this immuneACCESS table, retaining in-frame rearrangements with V and J assigned. Such tables are incomplete; in checked studies, under half of the missing clones stem from an unresolved V gene, and the remainder is unexplained. From that table come the V and J calls and clone size; the DNA was used to work out D and trimming. Recorded for this sample are around 100,000 clones; around 89% of them occurred a single time. Roughly 17% of the sample is taken by the ten largest.

These data belong to a study of identifying expanded T cells in peripheral blood (dated by TCRdb to between 2017 and 2020). Study-level background: Technical replicates were generated by sequencing separate aliquots of the same genomic DNA pool, with four replicates compared pairwise. Broad study findings and their caveats: Across all healthy donors, variance in clone template counts between roughly 2-week samples was found to increase significantly with total template count. The authors expected biological variance in healthy repertoires might increase further over much longer intervals such as months to years. The binomial model flagged around 1.2 differentially abundant clones between technical replicates but around 15 over around 2 weeks and around 19 over roughly 4 weeks. Across all healthy-donor time intervals, the beta-binomial model significantly lowered both the number of clones called differentially abundant and the false-positive rate.

In the germline V gene, CDR1 corresponds to LGHNA and CDR2 to YSLEER. The CDR3 sequence holds 17 residues, the cysteine and phenylalanine included. Left in the record is the CDR3 DNA by itself, 51 bases read in frame from the first base. The junction shows trimming of 0 bases on V and 4 bases on J, plus 13 bases between the germline ends. During the collection period, no infections or other immune events were recorded for the healthy donors. To calibrate time-dependent variance in a beta-binomial model of T-cell clone differential abundance, blood repertoires from healthy donors were used as a training cohort. The training cohort was composed of some ten healthy donors, 3 female and 7 male. The donors were between roughly 25 and 70 years old, with an average age of roughly 40 years. Whole blood, obtained from a commercial supplier, was collected from each healthy donor at three time points spaced two weeks apart. Genomic DNA was extracted from unsorted whole blood for immunosequencing.

The sample was blood. This sequence originates from a person between 18 and 75 years old in good health. Rearrangement joined TRBV4-3 to TRBJ2-6; TRBD1 is a weak D gene call, 6 bases matching. The sequenced DNA is TGCGCCAGCAGCCAAGAGCGTGCAGGGGACGGGGCCAACGTCCTGACTTTC. Translated, it gives CASSQERAGDGANVLTF.